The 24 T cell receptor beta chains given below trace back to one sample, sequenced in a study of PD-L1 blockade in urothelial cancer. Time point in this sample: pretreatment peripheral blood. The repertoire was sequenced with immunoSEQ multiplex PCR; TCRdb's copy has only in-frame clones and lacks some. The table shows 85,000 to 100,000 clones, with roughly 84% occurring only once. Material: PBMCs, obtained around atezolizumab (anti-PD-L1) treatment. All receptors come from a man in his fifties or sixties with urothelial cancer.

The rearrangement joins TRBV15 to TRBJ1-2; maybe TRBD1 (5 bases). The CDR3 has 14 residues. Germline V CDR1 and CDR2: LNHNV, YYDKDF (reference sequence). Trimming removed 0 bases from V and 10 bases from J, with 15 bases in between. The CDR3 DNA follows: TGTGCCACCAGCAGAGATAGGCCAGGGAAAGTCTACACCTTC. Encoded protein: CATSRDRPGKVYTF.

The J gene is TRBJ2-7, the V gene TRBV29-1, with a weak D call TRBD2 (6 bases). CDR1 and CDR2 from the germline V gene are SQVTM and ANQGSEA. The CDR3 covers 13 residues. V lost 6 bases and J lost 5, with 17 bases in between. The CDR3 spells CSVQVGGGNEQYF. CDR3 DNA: TGCAGCGTCCAGGTGGGAGGCGGGAACGAGCAGTACTTC.

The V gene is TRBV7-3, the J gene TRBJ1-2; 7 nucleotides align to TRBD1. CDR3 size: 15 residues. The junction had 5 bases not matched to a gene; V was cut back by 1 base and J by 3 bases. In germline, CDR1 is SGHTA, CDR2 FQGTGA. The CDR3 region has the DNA TGTGCCAGCAGCTTAATGGGCAGGGGGGACTATGGCTACACCTTC. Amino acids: CASSLMGRGDYGYTF.

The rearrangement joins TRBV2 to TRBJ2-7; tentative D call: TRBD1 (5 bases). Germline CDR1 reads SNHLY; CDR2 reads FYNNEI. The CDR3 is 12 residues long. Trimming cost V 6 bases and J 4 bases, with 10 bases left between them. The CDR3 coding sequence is TGTGCCAGCAGGGGCCGACAGTACGAGCAGTACTTC. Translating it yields CASRGRQYEQYF.

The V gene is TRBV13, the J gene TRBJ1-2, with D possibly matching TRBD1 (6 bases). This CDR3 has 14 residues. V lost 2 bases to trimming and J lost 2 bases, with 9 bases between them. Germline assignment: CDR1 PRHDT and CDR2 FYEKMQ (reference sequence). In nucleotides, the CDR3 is TGTGCCAGCAGCTTAAATACAGGGAACTATGGCTACACCTTC. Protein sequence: CASSLNTGNYGYTF. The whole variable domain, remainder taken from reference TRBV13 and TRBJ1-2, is AAGVIQSPRHLIKEKRETATLKCYPIPRHDTVYWYQQGPGQDPQFLISFYEKMQSDKGSIPDRFSAQQFSDYHSELNMSSLELGDSALYFCASSLNTGNYGYTFGSGTRLTVV.

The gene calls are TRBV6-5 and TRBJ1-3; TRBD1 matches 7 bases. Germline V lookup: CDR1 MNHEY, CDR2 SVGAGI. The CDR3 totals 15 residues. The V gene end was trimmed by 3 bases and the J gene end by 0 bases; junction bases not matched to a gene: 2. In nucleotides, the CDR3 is TGTGCCAGCAGTTATGGGACAGACTCTGGAAACACCATATATTTT. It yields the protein CASSYGTDSGNTIYF.

The CDR3 spells CAIRADVSGNTIYF. CDR3 DNA sequence: TGTGCCATCAGGGCAGATGTATCTGGAAACACCATATATTTT. The chain has TRBV10-3 and TRBJ1-3; no clear D. Germline V lookup: CDR1 ENHRY, CDR2 SYGVKD. The CDR3 extends over 14 amino acids. V lost 6 bases to trimming and J lost 1 base, with 10 bases between them.

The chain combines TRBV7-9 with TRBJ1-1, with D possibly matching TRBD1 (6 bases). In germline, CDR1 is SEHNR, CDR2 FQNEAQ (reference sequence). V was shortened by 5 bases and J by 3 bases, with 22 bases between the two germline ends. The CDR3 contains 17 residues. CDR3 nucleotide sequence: TGTGCCAGCAGCCCTCAAGGGGCCGGCAGGGGCTACACTGAAGCTTTCTTT. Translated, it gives CASSPQGAGRGYTEAFF.

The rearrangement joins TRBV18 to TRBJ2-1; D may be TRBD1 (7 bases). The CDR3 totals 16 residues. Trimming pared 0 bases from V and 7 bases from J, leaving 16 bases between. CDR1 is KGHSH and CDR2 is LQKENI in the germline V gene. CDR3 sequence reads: CASSPPSRGARNEQFF. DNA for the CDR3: TGTGCCAGCTCACCACCGTCCAGGGGGGCTCGAAATGAGCAGTTCTTC.

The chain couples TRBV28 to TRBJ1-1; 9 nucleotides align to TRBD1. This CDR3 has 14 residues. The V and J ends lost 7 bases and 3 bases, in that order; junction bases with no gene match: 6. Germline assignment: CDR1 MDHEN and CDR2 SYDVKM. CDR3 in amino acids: CASTSDRGHTEAFF. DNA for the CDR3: TGTGCCAGCACCTCGGACAGGGGCCACACTGAAGCTTTCTTT. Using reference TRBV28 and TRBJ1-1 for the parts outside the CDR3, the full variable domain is DVKVTQSSRYLVKRTGEKVFLECVQDMDHENMFWYRQDPGLGLRLIYFSYDVKMKEKGDIPEGYSVSREKKERFSLILESASTNQTSMYLCASTSDRGHTEAFFGQGTRLTVV.

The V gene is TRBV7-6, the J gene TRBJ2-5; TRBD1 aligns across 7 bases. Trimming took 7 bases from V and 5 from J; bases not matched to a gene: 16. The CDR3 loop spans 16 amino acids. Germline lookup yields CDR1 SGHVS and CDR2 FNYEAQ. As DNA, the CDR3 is TGTGCCAGCACCGGGACCCGACAGGGACAAAGGGAGACCCAGTACTTC. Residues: CASTGTRQGQRETQYF.

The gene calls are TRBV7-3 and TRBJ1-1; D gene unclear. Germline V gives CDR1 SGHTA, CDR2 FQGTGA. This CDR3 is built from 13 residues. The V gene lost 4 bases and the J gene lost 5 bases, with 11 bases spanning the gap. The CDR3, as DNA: TGTGCCAGCAGCTCCAGCGGCTTAACTGAAGCTTTCTTT. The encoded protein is CASSSSGLTEAFF.

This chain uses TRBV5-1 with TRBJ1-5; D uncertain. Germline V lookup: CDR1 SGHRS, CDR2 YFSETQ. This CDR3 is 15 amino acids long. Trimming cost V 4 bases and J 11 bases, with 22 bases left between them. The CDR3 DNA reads TGCGCCAGCAGCCGTTTGTTTGACCTCGGAGAGTCCCAGCATTTT. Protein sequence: CASSRLFDLGESQHF.

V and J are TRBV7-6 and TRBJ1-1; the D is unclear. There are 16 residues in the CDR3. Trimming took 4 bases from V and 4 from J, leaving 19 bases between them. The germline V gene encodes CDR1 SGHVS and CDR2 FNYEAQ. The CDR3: CASSSRGMGISTEAFF. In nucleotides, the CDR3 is TGTGCCAGCAGCTCCAGAGGGATGGGCATAAGCACTGAAGCTTTCTTT.

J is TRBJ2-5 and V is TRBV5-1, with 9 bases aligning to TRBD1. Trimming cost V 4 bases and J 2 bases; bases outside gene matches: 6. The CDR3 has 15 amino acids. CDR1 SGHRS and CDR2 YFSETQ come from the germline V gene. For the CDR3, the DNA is TGCGCCAGCAGCCGGGGACAGGGAGAGCAAGAGACCCAGTACTTC. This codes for CASSRGQGEQETQYF.

CDR3 DNA: TGTGCCAGCAGCCCGGGACTAGCCACCTACGAGCAGTACTTC. Translating gives CASSPGLATYEQYF. The chain links TRBV9 to TRBJ2-7; TRBD2 aligns across 9 bases. This CDR3 is built from 14 residues. Germline CDR1 is SGDLS and CDR2 is YYNGEE. The ends lost 4 bases at V and 2 bases at J; junction bases unmatched: 4.

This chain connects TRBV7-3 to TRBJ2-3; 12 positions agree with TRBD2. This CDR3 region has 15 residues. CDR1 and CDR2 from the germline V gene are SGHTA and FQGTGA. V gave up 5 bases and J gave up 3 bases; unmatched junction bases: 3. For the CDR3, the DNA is TGTGCCAGCAGCCCCCTAGCGGGGGGGACAGATACGCAGTATTTT. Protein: CASSPLAGGTDTQYF.

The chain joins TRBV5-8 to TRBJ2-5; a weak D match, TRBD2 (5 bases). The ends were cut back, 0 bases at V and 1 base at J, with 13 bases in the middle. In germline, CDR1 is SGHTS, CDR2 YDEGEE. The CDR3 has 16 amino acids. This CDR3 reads CASSLGTDISQETQYF. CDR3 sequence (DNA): TGTGCCAGCAGCTTGGGGACTGACATAAGCCAAGAGACCCAGTACTTC.

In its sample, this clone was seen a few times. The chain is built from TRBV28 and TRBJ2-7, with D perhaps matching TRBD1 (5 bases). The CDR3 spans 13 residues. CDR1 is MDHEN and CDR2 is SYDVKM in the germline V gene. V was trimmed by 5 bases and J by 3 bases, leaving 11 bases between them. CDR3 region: CASSPPTDYEQYF. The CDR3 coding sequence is TGTGCCAGCAGTCCTCCGACAGACTACGAGCAGTACTTC. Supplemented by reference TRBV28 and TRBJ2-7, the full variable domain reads DVKVTQSSRYLVKRTGEKVFLECVQDMDHENMFWYRQDPGLGLRLIYFSYDVKMKEKGDIPEGYSVSREKKERFSLILESASTNQTSMYLCASSPPTDYEQYFGPGTRLTVT.

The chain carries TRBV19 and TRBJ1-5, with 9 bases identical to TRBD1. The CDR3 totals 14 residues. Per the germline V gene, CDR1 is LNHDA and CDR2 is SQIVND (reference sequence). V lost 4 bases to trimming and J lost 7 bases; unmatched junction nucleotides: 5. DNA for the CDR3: TGTGCCAGTAGTACGACAGGGGGGAAGCAGCCCCAGCATTTT. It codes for CASSTTGGKQPQHF.

The CDR3 DNA reads TGTGCCAGCAGGGTCGGGCTAGCGGAAGAGACCCAGTACTTC. Its translation: CASRVGLAEETQYF. The chain links TRBV9 to TRBJ2-5, with TRBD2 matching over 7 bases. The CDR3 totals 14 residues. With V trimmed by 5 bases and J by 3 bases, 7 bases remained unmatched. Germline V gene lookup returns CDR1 SGDLS and CDR2 YYNGEE.

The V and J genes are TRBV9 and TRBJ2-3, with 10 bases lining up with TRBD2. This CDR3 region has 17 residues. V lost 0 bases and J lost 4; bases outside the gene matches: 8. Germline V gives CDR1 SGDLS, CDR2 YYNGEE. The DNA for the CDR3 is TGTGCCAGCAGCGTAGGAGGAGCGGGGGGGTTGGCAGATACGCAGTATTTT. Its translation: CASSVGGAGGLADTQYF.

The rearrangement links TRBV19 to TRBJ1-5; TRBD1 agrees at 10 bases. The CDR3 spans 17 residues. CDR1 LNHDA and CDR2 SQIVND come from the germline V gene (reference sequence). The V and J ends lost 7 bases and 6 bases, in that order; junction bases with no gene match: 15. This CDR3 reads CASTRQGAGSAGQPQHF. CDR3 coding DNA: TGTGCCAGTACCAGACAGGGGGCAGGGAGCGCAGGTCAGCCCCAGCATTTT.

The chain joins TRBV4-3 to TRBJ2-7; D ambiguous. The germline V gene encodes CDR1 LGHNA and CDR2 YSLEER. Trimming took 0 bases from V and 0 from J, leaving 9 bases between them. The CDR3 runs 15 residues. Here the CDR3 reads CASSQDSELSYEQYF. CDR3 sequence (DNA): TGCGCCAGCAGCCAAGATTCCGAGCTCTCCTACGAGCAGTACTTC.